The 32 T cell receptor beta chains listed next were all sequenced from one sample in a study of CD8 T cells in Susac syndrome. With random hexamers, roughly 0.45 to 1 ug RNA was reverse transcribed. TCRdb re-called the immunoSEQ multiplex PCR reads through MiXCR, storing one row per CDR3 protein. The data contain around 200,000 distinct CDR3 sequences, 92% of them singletons. The sample consisted of CD8+ T cells from PBMCs. The receptor source for this set is a human donor with multiple sclerosis.

J is TRBJ2-7 and V is TRBV7-9; TRBD2 might be the D (6 bases). V lost 4 bases, J lost 3 bases, and 16 bases lay in between. CDR1 and CDR2 from the germline V gene are SEHNR and FQNEAQ (reference sequence). The CDR3 sequence is 15 residues long. In DNA form, the CDR3 reads TGTGCCAGCAGCTCCCGCATTGGCGGGGACTACGAGCAGTACTTC. Its translation is CASSSRIGGDYEQYF.

V is TRBV4-1 and J is TRBJ1-3; 9 bases agree with TRBD1. This CDR3 spans 15 amino acids. Trimming took 8 bases from V and 2 from J; bases not matched to a gene: 7. Germline CDR1 is MGHRA and CDR2 is YSYEKL. This CDR3 is CASGWGQGTGNTIYF. CDR3 nucleotides: TGCGCCAGCGGTTGGGGACAGGGTACTGGAAACACCATATATTTT.

CDR3 sequence (DNA): TGTGCCAGCAGCTTAGCGGGGGGGCCCACAGATACGCAGTATTTT. This encodes CASSLAGGPTDTQYF. The J gene is TRBJ2-3, the V gene TRBV7-9; TRBD2 is a possible D gene (7 bases). V shed 0 bases and J shed 2 bases, with 9 bases lying between them. The CDR3 is 15 amino acids. CDR1 and CDR2 from the germline V gene are SEHNR and FQNEAQ (reference sequence).

This chain connects TRBV3-1 to TRBJ1-3; tentatively, D is TRBD1 (5 bases). CDR1 is LGHDT and CDR2 is YNNKEL in the germline V gene (reference sequence). The CDR3 totals 16 residues. Trimming took off 4 bases at V and 0 bases at J, with 13 bases between the two ends. For the CDR3, the DNA is TGTGCCAGCAGCCCGAGGGGCCTGAGCTCTGGAAACACCATATATTTT. As protein: CASSPRGLSSGNTIYF.

This rearrangement joins TRBV9 to TRBJ2-6; D is unresolved. Trimming removed 0 bases from V and 0 bases from J, with 7 bases in between. CDR1 and CDR2 from the germline V gene are SGDLS and YYNGEE. The CDR3 length is 16 residues. The CDR3 is CASSVADLSGANVLTF. As DNA, the CDR3 is TGTGCCAGCAGCGTAGCGGATCTCTCTGGGGCCAACGTCCTGACTTTC.

The chain couples TRBV19 to TRBJ2-1; the match to TRBD2 covers 10 bases. Germline V gene lookup returns CDR1 LNHDA and CDR2 SQIVND (reference sequence). This CDR3 has 15 amino acids. V trimming: 7 bases; J trimming: 7 bases; junction bases outside the gene matches: 10. CDR3 residues: CASTNLAGAFNEQFF. CDR3 nucleotide sequence: TGTGCCAGTACCAATCTAGCGGGAGCATTTAATGAGCAGTTCTTC.

The chain has TRBV7-8 and TRBJ2-7, with D perhaps matching TRBD1 (5 bases). Trimming pared 4 bases from V and 3 bases from J, leaving 19 bases between. The CDR3 has 16 amino acids. The germline V gene has CDR1 SGHVS and CDR2 FQNEAQ. The CDR3 DNA reads as TGTGCCAGCAGCTCCCTGGAGCAGGCAGGGCGCTACGAGCAGTACTTC. Amino acids: CASSSLEQAGRYEQYF.

The genes are TRBV5-1 and TRBJ2-1; 10 bases fit TRBD2. Looked up from germline, CDR1 is SGHRS and CDR2 is YFSETQ. This CDR3 comprises 17 residues. The J segment lost 4 bases and the V segment lost 4 bases, leaving 11 bases of the junction unmatched. The CDR3 bases are TGCGCCAGCAGCCCTCTAGCGGGAGAGGGGTCATACAATGAGCAGTTCTTC. Residues: CASSPLAGEGSYNEQFF.

The rearrangement joins TRBV29-1 to TRBJ2-1, with D uncertain. The CDR3 is 15 amino acids. V was pared by 3 bases and J by 0 bases, with 12 bases between. Germline CDR1 reads SQVTM; CDR2 reads ANQGSEA. CDR3 bases: TGCAGCGTTGATCGCCCGGCTAGCTCCTACAATGAGCAGTTCTTC. It translates to CSVDRPASSYNEQFF.

This chain uses TRBV7-9 with TRBJ2-1; 10 bases are a match to TRBD2. Germline trimming cut 4 bases from V and 10 bases from J; bases unmatched to any gene: 13. Looked up from germline, CDR1 is SEHNR and CDR2 is FQNEAQ (reference sequence). There are 16 residues in the CDR3. CDR3 sequence (DNA): TGTGCCAGCAGCTCGTCCGTAGCGGGAGGTGGTCCGGAGCAGTTCTTC. This encodes CASSSSVAGGGPEQFF.

The chain combines TRBV5-6 with TRBJ2-1; D uncertain. V lost 4 bases, J lost 0 bases, and 11 bases lay in between. Germline V gives CDR1 SGHDT, CDR2 YYEEEE. The CDR3 runs to 15 residues. CDR3 loop: CASSADSSSYNEQFF. The CDR3 region has the DNA TGTGCCAGCAGCGCAGACTCATCCTCCTACAATGAGCAGTTCTTC. Based on the CDR3 plus reference TRBV5-6 and TRBJ2-1, the full variable domain is DAGVTQSPTHLIKTRGQQVTLRCSPKSGHDTVSWYQQALGQGPQFIFQYYEEEERQRGNFPDRFSGHQFPNYSSELNVNALLLGDSALYLCASSADSSSYNEQFFGPGTRLTVL.

The chain is built from TRBV20-1 and TRBJ2-3; D is perhaps TRBD1 (7 bases). Germline V gives CDR1 DFQATT, CDR2 SNEGSKA (reference sequence). V shed 6 bases and J shed 1 base, with 14 bases lying between them. This CDR3 region has 14 residues. CDR3 amino acids: CSATDREGTDTQYF. DNA of the CDR3: TGCAGTGCGACTGACAGGGAGGGCACAGATACGCAGTATTTT.

The genes are TRBV20-1 and TRBJ2-7; maybe TRBD1 (7 bases). This CDR3 has 14 amino acids. CDR1 DFQATT and CDR2 SNEGSKA come from the germline V gene (reference sequence). The V gene lost 0 bases and the J gene lost 2 bases, with 11 bases spanning the gap. The CDR3 sequence: CSARDQGGAYEQYF. The CDR3 nucleotides are TGCAGTGCTAGAGATCAGGGGGGAGCCTACGAGCAGTACTTC.

This clonotype was seen a few times. The chain recombines TRBV6-2 or TRBV6-3 with TRBJ2-7; possibly TRBD1 for D (5 bases). The CDR3 sequence is 15 residues long. Trimming stripped 2 bases from V and 0 bases from J, with 11 bases between. Germline lookup yields CDR1 MNHEY and CDR2 SVGEGT. The DNA for the CDR3 is TGTGCCAGCAGTTACCCACGACAGAGCTCCTACGAGCAGTACTTC. Its translation: CASSYPRQSSYEQYF.

The DNA for the CDR3 is TGTGCCAGCAGCCAAGAGGGAGAGGGGGAGGGGAATGAGCAGTTCTTC. Its protein product is CASSQEGEGEGNEQFF. The chain combines TRBV4-2 with TRBJ2-1, with D tentatively TRBD2 (7 bases). The CDR3 is made up of 16 amino acids. V was clipped by 0 bases and J by 7 bases, with 16 bases between them. Germline CDR1 LGHNA, CDR2 YNFKEQ.

V usage is TRBV12-5 and J usage is TRBJ2-3; 8 nucleotides agree with TRBD2. CDR1 is LGHNT, CDR2 FRNRAP, per germline. Trimming removed 4 bases from V and 4 bases from J; junction bases left unmatched: 10. This CDR3 spans 16 amino acids. The CDR3 sequence is CASGWAPGGPPDTQYF. CDR3 in DNA: TGTGCTAGTGGTTGGGCCCCGGGGGGGCCCCCAGATACGCAGTATTTT.

The genes are TRBV2 and TRBJ2-7; 11 nucleotides align to TRBD1. Per the germline V gene, CDR1 is SNHLY and CDR2 is FYNNEI. CDR3 size: 15 residues. Trimming removed 4 bases from V and 1 base from J; junction bases left unmatched: 3. The DNA of the CDR3 is TGTGCCAGCAGTGCGGGACAGGGGGGTTCCTACGAGCAGTACTTC. This sequence encodes CASSAGQGGSYEQYF.

The chain is built from TRBV13 and TRBJ2-1; the D is unclear. Germline V gene lookup returns CDR1 PRHDT and CDR2 FYEKMQ (reference sequence). The CDR3 is made up of 13 amino acids. The V end was cut by 1 base, the J end by 7 bases, with 8 bases between. Written as DNA, the CDR3 is TGTGCCAGCAGCTTAGCAGCGAGGAATGAGCAGTTCTTC. It is translated as CASSLAARNEQFF.

Here the CDR3 DNA reads TGCGCCAGCAGCCTAGACCGTGGGGCCGGGGAGCTGTTTTTT. Translation: CASSLDRGAGELFF. The chain is built from TRBV4-3 and TRBJ2-2; D uncertain. Trimming pared 4 bases from V and 6 bases from J, leaving 12 bases between. CDR1 is LGHNA and CDR2 is YSLEER in the germline V gene. This CDR3 is built from 14 residues.

The DNA of the CDR3 is TGTGCCAGTACCGACATTCGGGGATCGAGAAACACTGAAGCTTTCTTT. As protein: CASTDIRGSRNTEAFF. V gene TRBV19 combines with J gene TRBJ1-1; D call uncertain. The CDR3 is 16 residues long. Trimming pared 7 bases from V and 2 bases from J, leaving 20 bases between. Germline CDR1 LNHDA, CDR2 SQIVND (reference sequence).

The V gene is TRBV12-3 or TRBV12-4, the J gene TRBJ2-3; 7 bases match TRBD1. V gave up 6 bases and J gave up 3 bases; unmatched junction bases: 9. The CDR3 length is 15 residues. CDR3 DNA: TGTGCCAGCAGCCCCAGGGACAGTCGTACAGATACGCAGTATTTT. It encodes CASSPRDSRTDTQYF.

The chain joins TRBV9 to TRBJ2-4; D ambiguous. Germline assignment: CDR1 SGDLS and CDR2 YYNGEE. The CDR3 length is 11 residues. The V gene lost 0 bases and the J gene lost 9 bases, with 4 bases spanning the gap. CDR3 protein: CASSVEGIQYF. In DNA form, the CDR3 reads TGTGCCAGCAGCGTAGAGGGCATTCAGTACTTC.

The gene calls are TRBV3-1 and TRBJ2-7; perhaps D is TRBD1 or TRBD2 (5 bases each). This CDR3 is built from 13 residues. V dropped 3 bases and J dropped 4 bases, with 10 bases sitting between them. CDR1 LGHDT and CDR2 YNNKEL come from the germline V gene (reference sequence). The CDR3 DNA reads TGTGCCAGCAGCCAGGGACCACAATACGAGCAGTACTTC. Protein product: CASSQGPQYEQYF.

The genes are TRBV5-1 and TRBJ1-1, with D perhaps matching TRBD1 (5 bases). V lost 0 bases and J 7 bases, leaving 10 bases between the germline ends. The CDR3 runs to 13 residues. Germline V gene sequence: CDR1 SGHRS, CDR2 YFSETQ. The chain's CDR3 is CASSLAKGFEAFF. In nucleotides, the CDR3 is TGCGCCAGCAGCTTGGCCAAGGGGTTTGAAGCTTTCTTT. Filled out from reference TRBV5-1 and TRBJ1-1, the complete variable domain reads KAGVTQTPRYLIKTRGQQVTLSCSPISGHRSVSWYQQTPGQGLQFLFEYFSETQRNKGNFPGRFSGRQFSNSRSEMNVSTLELGDSALYLCASSLAKGFEAFFGQGTRLTVV.

This chain connects TRBV12-3 or TRBV12-4 to TRBJ2-1; D possibly corresponds to TRBD2 (6 bases). The V end lost 5 bases, the J end lost 7 bases, and 12 bases lay between the germline ends. The CDR3 spans 13 residues. The CDR3 bases are TGTGCCAGCAGTGCCGGACTACCTAATGAGCAGTTCTTC. It translates to CASSAGLPNEQFF.

The chain employs TRBV7-9 and TRBJ2-1, with 8 bases aligning to TRBD1. V was pared by 9 bases and J by 4 bases, with 8 bases of the junction left unmatched. The CDR3 sequence is 14 residues long. Germline V gives CDR1 SEHNR, CDR2 FQNEAQ (reference sequence). The CDR3 nucleotides read TGTGCCAGTATGGACAGGGTTGAATACAATGAGCAGTTCTTC. It yields the protein CASMDRVEYNEQFF.

The rearrangement uses TRBV19 and TRBJ1-2, with no clear D. The CDR3 spans 11 residues. V was shortened by 7 bases and J by 4 bases, with 7 bases between the two germline ends. Germline V gene data show CDR1 as LNHDA and CDR2 as SQIVND (reference sequence). The CDR3 DNA is TGTGCCAGTATAGCAGGCTATGGCTACACCTTC. Its translation: CASIAGYGYTF.

The chain joins TRBV9 to TRBJ2-7; TRBD1 is a possible D gene (6 bases). There are 16 residues in the CDR3. CDR1 and CDR2 from the germline V gene are SGDLS and YYNGEE. V lost 3 bases, J lost 5 bases, and 21 bases lay in between. CDR3 DNA sequence: TGTGCCAGCAGCGCATCCGCTACAGGGTCACCCCACGAGCAGTACTTC. It is translated as CASSASATGSPHEQYF. Complete variable domain (other parts from reference TRBV9 and TRBJ2-7): DSGVTQTPKHLITATGQRVTLRCSPRSGDLSVYWYQQSLDQGLQFLIQYYNGEERAKGNILERFSAQQFPDLHSELNLSSLELGDSALYFCASSASATGSPHEQYFGPGTRLTVT.

The chain has TRBV15 and TRBJ2-7, with D tentatively TRBD1 (5 bases). This CDR3 is built from 12 residues. CDR1 is LNHNV, CDR2 YYDKDF, per germline (reference sequence). The V and J ends lost 8 bases and 2 bases respectively, with 10 bases between them. The CDR3 DNA follows: TGTGCCACCGCAGACAGACCCTACGAGCAGTACTTC. Its protein is CATADRPYEQYF. The full variable domain, rest sourced from reference TRBV15 and TRBJ2-7, is DAMVIQNPRYQVTQFGKPVTLSCSQTLNHNVMYWYQQKSSQAPKLLFHYYDKDFNNEADTPDNFQSRRPNTSFCFLDIRSPGLGDTAMYLCATADRPYEQYFGPGTRLTVT.

CDR3 nucleotides: TGTGCCAGCAGCGGATCCGTAGCGGGGCTCTACAATGAGCAGTTCTTC. Encoded protein: CASSGSVAGLYNEQFF. This chain links TRBV25-1 with TRBJ2-1, with 8 positions matching TRBD2. Losses at the gene ends were 6 bases for V and 3 bases for J; bases not matched to a gene: 10. Germline lookup yields CDR1 MGHDK and CDR2 SYGVNS. The CDR3 is 16 residues long.

This clonotype came up once. The rearrangement uses TRBV2 and TRBJ2-2; tentatively, D is TRBD1 (5 bases). Germline CDR1 reads SNHLY; CDR2 reads FYNNEI. Trimming took off 4 bases at V and 6 bases at J, with 12 bases between the two ends. This CDR3 has 14 residues. CDR3 bases: TGTGCCAGCAGTGTGCAGGGTTGGGCCGGGGAGCTGTTTTTT. It specifies CASSVQGWAGELFF.

This clonotype was detected only once. The chain joins TRBV30 to TRBJ2-1, with 8 bases matching TRBD1. Germline CDR1 GTSNPN, CDR2 SVGIG (reference sequence). J gave up 6 bases and V 2 bases, and 6 bases lay outside the gene matches. The CDR3 has 14 amino acids. The CDR3 DNA follows: TGTGCCTGGAGTCATGGGACAGGTCTCAATGAGCAGTTCTTC. Amino acid sequence: CAWSHGTGLNEQFF.